The clone carrying this TCR beta chain showed up just once. Its specificity is not known. The data derive from a study of T cell responses to AZD1222 COVID-19 vaccine. The germline gives CDR1 MNHEY, CDR2 SVGEGT. Unmatched junction bases numbered 8, after V lost 5 bases and J lost 4 bases. The CDR3 runs 15 residues. Produced via immunoSEQ multiplex PCR; TCRdb's table is partial and in-frame only. The sample lists about 150,000 clones, about nine tenths seen once, with just under 7% in the top ten. Notes on the study in general: Samples come after the peak T cell response, not at day 14. Nearly half of unique spike-specific TCRs reportedly avoided B.1.351 and B.1.1.7 mutated regions.

The chain employs TRBV6-2 or TRBV6-3 and TRBJ1-5; 7 nucleotides match TRBD1. The source of this sequence is an adult who had recovered from COVID-19. The sequencing here drew on peripheral blood, taken after recovery from COVID-19. CDR3 sequence reads: CASSDPQGFNQPQHF. Written as DNA, the CDR3 is TGTGCCAGCAGTGACCCACAGGGGTTTAATCAGCCCCAGCATTTT.